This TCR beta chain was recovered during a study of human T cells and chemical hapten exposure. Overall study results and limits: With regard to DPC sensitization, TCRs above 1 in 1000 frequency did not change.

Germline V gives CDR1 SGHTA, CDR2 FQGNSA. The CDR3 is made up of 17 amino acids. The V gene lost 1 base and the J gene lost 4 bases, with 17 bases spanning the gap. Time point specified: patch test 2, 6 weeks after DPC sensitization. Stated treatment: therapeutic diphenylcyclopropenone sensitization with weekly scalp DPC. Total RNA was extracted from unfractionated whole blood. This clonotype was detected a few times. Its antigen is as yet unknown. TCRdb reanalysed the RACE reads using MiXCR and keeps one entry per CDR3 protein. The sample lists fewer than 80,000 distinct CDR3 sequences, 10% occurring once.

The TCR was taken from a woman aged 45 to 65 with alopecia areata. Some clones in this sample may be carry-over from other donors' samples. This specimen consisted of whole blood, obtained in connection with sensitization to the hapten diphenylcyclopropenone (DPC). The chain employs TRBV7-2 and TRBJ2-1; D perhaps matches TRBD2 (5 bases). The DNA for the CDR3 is TGTGCCAGCAGCTTAGGTCTATTGAGGGCAGGTTACAATGAGCAGTTCTTC. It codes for CASSLGLLRAGYNEQFF.